The 25 T cell receptor beta chains given below trace back to one sample, sequenced in a study of T-cell reconstitution after alpha-beta-depleted transplantation in children. Using unique molecular identifiers, the investigators prepared the TCRbeta library. TCRdb recomputed calls from the PCR reads with MiXCR, one row per CDR3 protein. The table lists roughly 220,000 distinct CDR3 sequences, more than 7.5% of them singletons. Sequenced here: PBMCs from the stem cell graft donor, sampled from the stem cell graft. The source is a human donor who donated a stem cell graft to a child with SCID.

This clonotype was recorded at least ten times. V gene TRBV7-2 combines with J gene TRBJ2-7; 10 nucleotides align to TRBD1. Germline CDR1 is SGHTA and CDR2 is FQGNSA. J was trimmed by 3 bases and V by 1 base; bases with no gene match: 6. The CDR3 extends over 16 amino acids. The CDR3 DNA is TGTGCCAGCAGCTTAGGGGGGACAGGGGCAATCTACGAGCAGTACTTC. Protein: CASSLGGTGAIYEQYF.

This clonotype was counted many times. This rearrangement joins TRBV20-1 to TRBJ2-1; D gene unclear. V shed 3 bases and J shed 2 bases, with 14 bases lying between them. Per the germline V gene, CDR1 is DFQATT and CDR2 is SNEGSKA (reference sequence). The CDR3 is 15 residues long. The CDR3 bases are TGCAGTGCTAGTCGAGGCGCGGATACCTACAATGAGCAGTTCTTC. Translation: CSASRGADTYNEQFF.

This clonotype was seen at least ten times. The V and J genes are TRBV3-1 and TRBJ2-3; D is perhaps TRBD2 (7 bases). V dropped 4 bases and J dropped 2 bases, with 25 bases sitting between them. The CDR3 length is 19 residues. Germline values: CDR1 LGHDT, CDR2 YNNKEL (reference sequence). The CDR3 DNA reads as TGTGCCAGCAGCCGCAGGGGAGTCGCGGGGGCCCCGTCCACAGATACGCAGTATTTT. Its protein is CASSRRGVAGAPSTDTQYF.

This clonotype was detected many times. V gene TRBV28 combines with J gene TRBJ1-1, with TRBD1 matching 7 bases. CDR1 is MDHEN and CDR2 is SYDVKM in the germline V gene. This CDR3 has 14 residues. J was trimmed by 0 bases and V by 6 bases; bases with no gene match: 4. CDR3 sequence reads: CASRTDRVNTEAFF. The CDR3 DNA reads TGTGCCAGCAGAACCGACAGGGTGAACACTGAAGCTTTCTTT.

This clonotype was recorded at least ten times. This rearrangement joins TRBV12-3 or TRBV12-4 to TRBJ2-7; D call uncertain. Trimming pared 4 bases from V and 2 bases from J, leaving 15 bases between. The CDR3 spans 15 residues. The CDR3: CASSSPSEGTYEQYF. As DNA, the CDR3 is TGTGCCAGCAGTTCCCCCTCGGAAGGAACCTACGAGCAGTACTTC.

The sample holds many counts of this clonotype. The chain carries TRBV5-6 and TRBJ2-1; unclear D gene. Trimming removed 0 bases from V and 0 bases from J, with 10 bases in between. The CDR3 sequence is 16 residues long. Germline-derived CDR1 and CDR2 are SGHDT and YYEEEE. DNA of the CDR3: TGTGCCAGCAGCTTGGTGGTCACCAGCTCCTACAATGAGCAGTTCTTC. Translated: CASSLVVTSSYNEQFF.

This clonotype was recorded at least ten times. The J gene is TRBJ2-7, the V gene TRBV11-2, with 8 bases lining up with TRBD2. CDR3 length: 15 amino acids. Germline CDR1 is SGHAT and CDR2 is FQNNGV. V trimming: 1 base; J trimming: 4 bases; junction bases outside the gene matches: 6. In nucleotides, the CDR3 is TGTGCCAGCAGCTTAGTATCTCGGGGGGGGTACGAGCAGTACTTC. It codes for CASSLVSRGGYEQYF.

This clonotype was observed at least ten times. The chain couples TRBV15 to TRBJ2-1; D not certain. V lost 0 bases, J lost 5 bases, and 11 bases lay in between. The CDR3 covers 15 residues. Germline V gene data show CDR1 as LNHNV and CDR2 as YYDKDF (reference sequence). This CDR3 is CATSRDPAPNNEQFF. CDR3 nucleotide sequence: TGTGCCACCAGCAGAGACCCCGCACCGAACAATGAGCAGTTCTTC.

This clonotype was seen ten or more times. The rearrangement links TRBV12-3 or TRBV12-4 to TRBJ1-1, with no clear D. Trimming stripped 5 bases from V and 3 bases from J, with 10 bases between. The CDR3 length is 13 residues. The CDR3 DNA reads as TGTGCCAGCAGTCTACACCCCCACACTGAAGCTTTCTTT. Translating it yields CASSLHPHTEAFF.

This clonotype has a count of ten or more. This rearrangement joins TRBV9 to TRBJ2-1; D tentatively reads TRBD1 or TRBD2 (5 bases each). Trimming pared 0 bases from V and 9 bases from J, leaving 10 bases between. Germline assignment: CDR1 SGDLS and CDR2 YYNGEE. The CDR3 has 13 amino acids. The CDR3 loop is CASSVARGVEQFF. CDR3 nucleotides: TGTGCCAGCAGCGTAGCGAGGGGTGTTGAGCAGTTCTTC. The whole variable domain, filled in from reference TRBV9 and TRBJ2-1, reads DSGVTQTPKHLITATGQRVTLRCSPRSGDLSVYWYQQSLDQGLQFLIQYYNGEERAKGNILERFSAQQFPDLHSELNLSSLELGDSALYFCASSVARGVEQFFGPGTRLTVL.

This clonotype was counted ten times or more. V gene TRBV5-5 combines with J gene TRBJ2-3, with 7 bases aligning to TRBD2. Germline lookup yields CDR1 SGHKS and CDR2 YYEKEE (reference sequence). Losses at the gene ends were 4 bases for V and 6 bases for J; bases not matched to a gene: 8. This CDR3 has 14 amino acids. This CDR3 reads CASSHPGAGDTQYF. CDR3 nucleotide sequence: TGTGCCAGCAGCCACCCGGGAGCGGGGGATACGCAGTATTTT.

Comments on this clonotype: A clone one base away is much larger, so this may be a read error. J is TRBJ2-4 and V is TRBV20-1; TRBD1 aligns across 8 bases. The V and J ends lost 5 bases and 0 bases, in that order; junction bases with no gene match: 15. Germline-derived CDR1 and CDR2 are DFQATT and SNEGSKA (reference sequence). The CDR3 totals 18 residues. CDR3 region: CSARTGTGAILAKNIQYF. CDR3 nucleotides: TGCAGTGCTCGGACCGGGACAGGAGCTATTTTAGCCAAAAACATTCAGTACTTC.

This clonotype was detected ten times or more. This sequence joins TRBV7-6 and TRBJ2-2; D might be TRBD1 or TRBD2, each matching 5 bases. This CDR3 is built from 16 residues. Germline V gives CDR1 SGHVS, CDR2 FNYEAQ. Trimming took 5 bases from V and 5 from J, leaving 18 bases between them. CDR3 DNA sequence: TGTGCCAGCAGCCTGTCTCGGGACCAGTGGACCGGGGAGCTGTTTTTT. Translated: CASSLSRDQWTGELFF.

This clonotype was seen at least ten times. The rearrangement uses TRBV5-1 and TRBJ2-3; 13 nucleotides agree with TRBD2. Germline trimming cut 3 bases from V and 3 bases from J; bases unmatched to any gene: 10. The CDR3 contains 18 residues. Germline CDR1 SGHRS, CDR2 YFSETQ. As DNA, the CDR3 is TGCGCCAGCAGCTCCCAAGGACTAGCGGGGGTGAGAACAGATACGCAGTATTTT. Translation gives CASSSQGLAGVRTDTQYF.

This clonotype was counted at least ten times. V and J are TRBV5-1 and TRBJ1-2; D remains unclear. The ends were cut back, 5 bases at V and 4 bases at J, with 6 bases in the middle. The CDR3 extends over 11 amino acids. The germline V gene has CDR1 SGHRS and CDR2 YFSETQ. The CDR3 DNA sequence: TGCGCCAGCAGAGGGATCTATGGCTACACCTTC. This codes for CASRGIYGYTF.

This clonotype was seen many times. The rearrangement links TRBV28 to TRBJ1-6, with D hard to call. The ends were cut back, 11 bases at V and 3 bases at J, with 17 bases in the middle. The germline V gene encodes CDR1 MDHEN and CDR2 SYDVKM. The CDR3 is 15 residues long. The CDR3 reads CAAASSGSYNSPLHF. The CDR3 DNA is TGTGCCGCAGCGAGCTCCGGGAGCTATAATTCACCCCTCCACTTT.

Many counts were recorded for this clonotype. The rearrangement joins TRBV2 to TRBJ2-4, with D perhaps matching TRBD1 or TRBD2 (5 bases each). This CDR3 is built from 12 residues. V was trimmed by 8 bases and J by 5 bases, leaving 10 bases between them. Germline V gene sequence: CDR1 SNHLY, CDR2 FYNNEI. The CDR3 sequence is CASYRGQNIQYF. The DNA of the CDR3 is TGTGCCAGCTACCGGGGCCAAAACATTCAGTACTTC.

This clonotype was recorded a few times. This chain joins TRBV6-2 or TRBV6-3 and TRBJ2-7; 8 positions match TRBD2. Germline V gene sequence: CDR1 MNHEY, CDR2 SVGEGT. CDR3 length equals 15 residues. The V and J ends lost 3 bases and 1 base, in that order; junction bases with no gene match: 5. The CDR3 is CASSYRVAGSYEQYF. CDR3 nucleotide sequence: TGTGCCAGCAGTTATCGGGTAGCGGGGTCCTACGAGCAGTACTTC.

In its sample, this clonotype was seen many times. J is TRBJ2-7 and V is TRBV28; 8 positions match TRBD1. Germline assignment: CDR1 MDHEN and CDR2 SYDVKM. The CDR3 length is 14 residues. V lost 3 bases and J lost 5; bases outside the gene matches: 6. CDR3 loop: CASSFEQGVDEQYF. The CDR3 nucleotides read TGTGCCAGCAGTTTCGAACAGGGGGTCGACGAGCAGTACTTC.

This clonotype has at least ten counts. The CDR3, as DNA: TGCAGTGCTCGCGCAGACAGGGACTTCACCTACGAGCAGTACTTC. Its protein product is CSARADRDFTYEQYF. V is TRBV20-1 and J is TRBJ2-7; weak D call: TRBD1 (7 bases). V gave up 5 bases and J gave up 2 bases, with 19 bases separating them. Germline values: CDR1 DFQATT, CDR2 SNEGSKA (reference sequence). The CDR3 totals 15 residues.

Ten or more counts support this clonotype. The chain uses TRBV5-1 and TRBJ1-2; the D gene is possibly TRBD1 (6 bases). Trimming cost V 4 bases and J 2 bases, with 15 bases left between them. The V gene's germline CDR1 is SGHRS and CDR2 YFSETQ. This CDR3 spans 15 amino acids. In DNA form, the CDR3 reads TGCGCCAGCAGCCCCGAAGGGGGGAGGAACTATGGCTACACCTTC. Translating gives CASSPEGGRNYGYTF. Full variable domain (remainder filled in from reference TRBV5-1 and TRBJ1-2): KAGVTQTPRYLIKTRGQQVTLSCSPISGHRSVSWYQQTPGQGLQFLFEYFSETQRNKGNFPGRFSGRQFSNSRSEMNVSTLELGDSALYLCASSPEGGRNYGYTFGSGTRLTVV.

This clonotype appeared many times. The chain recombines TRBV12-3 or TRBV12-4 with TRBJ1-1; tentatively, D is TRBD1 (6 bases). This CDR3 contains 15 residues. V lost 2 bases and J 5 bases, leaving 15 bases between the germline ends. This chain's CDR3 is CASSLTPGQGTEAFF. Here the CDR3 DNA reads TGTGCCAGCAGTTTAACCCCAGGGCAGGGGACTGAAGCTTTCTTT.

This clonotype was detected ten times or more. The genes are TRBV5-1 and TRBJ2-7, with TRBD1 as a possible D gene (6 bases). Germline V gene lookup returns CDR1 SGHRS and CDR2 YFSETQ. The V end was cut by 4 bases, the J end by 3 bases, with 8 bases between. The CDR3 covers 12 residues. Written as DNA, the CDR3 is TGCGCCAGCAGCCCAGGGGACTACGAGCAGTACTTC. Translation: CASSPGDYEQYF.

Notes on this clonotype: A much larger clone lies a single base off, so this may be a read error. The chain recombines TRBV6-1 with TRBJ2-4; TRBD1 agrees at 7 bases. V lost 9 bases to trimming and J lost 3 bases; unmatched junction nucleotides: 5. In germline, CDR1 is MNHNS, CDR2 SASEGT. The CDR3 spans 13 residues. The CDR3 sequence is CARWGTVKNIQYF. The CDR3 DNA follows: TGTGCCAGATGGGGGACAGTCAAAAACATTCAGTACTTC.

This clonotype was detected many times. V usage is TRBV7-9 and J usage is TRBJ2-1; D unresolved. V was trimmed by 5 bases and J by 1 base, leaving 21 bases between them. The CDR3 contains 18 residues. Germline lookup yields CDR1 SEHNR and CDR2 FQNEAQ (reference sequence). CDR3 in amino acids: CASSPPSIMGISYNEQFF. For the CDR3, the DNA is TGTGCCAGCAGCCCCCCCTCGATCATGGGGATTTCCTACAATGAGCAGTTCTTC.